A single count supports the clone carrying this TCR beta chain. Its matching antigen is unknown. The CDR3 loop spans 14 amino acids. V was clipped by 2 bases and J by 6 bases, with 9 bases between them. Per germline, CDR1 SGHRS and CDR2 YFSETQ. The data derive from a study of cytomegalovirus exposure and HLA in healthy donors. Study background: Early released data had tens of millions of unique TCRs, all coming from HLA-typed donors. Findings and limits, study-wide: The listing of roughly 160 TCR beta chains classed them as cytomegalovirus-associated. Sequencing likely produced, as an artifact, a cluster of highly shared sequence variants.

PCR was performed using 60 Vbeta and 13 Jbeta primers. This table comes from immunoSEQ multiplex PCR, and its TCRdb copy is limited to in-frame clones, with some not included. The sample has about 150,000 clones, approximately 71% seen once. The clonotype comes from a man in his late teens or twenties in good health and CMV-seropositive. This sequence joins TRBV5-1 and TRBJ1-6, with no clear D. Specimen: PBMCs. CDR3 sequence reads: CASSFGSLNSPLHF. In DNA, the CDR3 is TGCGCCAGCAGCTTCGGTAGCCTTAATTCACCCCTCCACTTT. Looking up the rest from reference TRBV5-1 and TRBJ1-6 gives the full variable domain: KAGVTQTPRYLIKTRGQQVTLSCSPISGHRSVSWYQQTPGQGLQFLFEYFSETQRNKGNFPGRFSGRQFSNSRSEMNVSTLELGDSALYLCASSFGSLNSPLHFGNGTRLTVT.